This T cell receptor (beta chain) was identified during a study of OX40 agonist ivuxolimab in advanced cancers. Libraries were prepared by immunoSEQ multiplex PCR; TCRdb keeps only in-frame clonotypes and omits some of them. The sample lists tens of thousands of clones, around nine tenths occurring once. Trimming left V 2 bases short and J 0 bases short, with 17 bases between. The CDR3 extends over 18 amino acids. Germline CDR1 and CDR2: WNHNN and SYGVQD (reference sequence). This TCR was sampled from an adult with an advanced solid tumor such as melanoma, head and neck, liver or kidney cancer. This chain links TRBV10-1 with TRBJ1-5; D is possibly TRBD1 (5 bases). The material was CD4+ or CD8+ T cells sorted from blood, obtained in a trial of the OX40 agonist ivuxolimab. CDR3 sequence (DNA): TGCGCCAGCAGTGAGAGGGGCAGGGAGGGGTATAGCAATCAGCCCCAGCATTTT. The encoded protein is CASSERGREGYSNQPQHF.